Presented here are 10 T cell receptor beta chains from one specimen sequenced in a study of Ad26.COV2.S vaccination and SARS-CoV-2 variants. Treatment given: some 19 received Ad26.COV2.S at low or high dose, single or two shots; about 5 received placebo; per-sample allocation not given. Sampling was performed 63 days after the first vaccine or placebo injection. This table comes from immunoSEQ multiplex PCR, and its TCRdb copy is limited to in-frame clones, with some not included. The profile shows approximately 360,000 clones, about four fifths of them singletons. The starting material was peripheral blood, obtained in a trial of Ad26.COV2.S vaccine versus placebo. Receptors were obtained from a person between 18 and 65 years old who received the Ad26.COV2.S COVID-19 vaccine or a placebo.

The V and J genes are TRBV3-1 (or the pseudogene TRBV3-2) and TRBJ2-1; D may be TRBD2 (5 bases). Trimming stripped 9 bases from V and 8 bases from J, with 17 bases between. This CDR3 is built from 13 residues. The V gene's germline CDR1 is LGHDT and CDR2 YNNKEL (reference sequence). The CDR3, as DNA: TGTGCCAGTGCCGGGATAAAAAACCATGAGCAGTTCTTC. Residues: CASAGIKNHEQFF.

The chain couples TRBV7-6 to TRBJ2-7, with a tentative D call TRBD2 (5 bases). The germline V gene has CDR1 SGHVS and CDR2 FNYEAQ. Trimming cost V 4 bases and J 3 bases, with 13 bases left between them. The CDR3 sequence is 14 residues long. The CDR3 reads CASSSPSGGYEQYF. The CDR3 nucleotides read TGTGCCAGCAGCTCCCCCTCCGGAGGCTACGAGCAGTACTTC.

The chain uses TRBV10-3 and TRBJ1-2; D not certain. The CDR3 totals 16 residues. Germline values: CDR1 ENHRY, CDR2 SYGVKD. Between the trimmed V and J ends, which lost 0 bases and 1 base, there was a span of 12 bases. The CDR3 spells CAISESRRAYNYGYTF. The CDR3 DNA follows: TGTGCCATCAGTGAGTCACGCAGAGCTTATAACTATGGCTACACCTTC.

The chain has TRBV5-4 and TRBJ2-3, with 11 nucleotides matching TRBD2. Germline CDR1 and CDR2: SGHNT and YYREEE (reference sequence). Losses at the gene ends were 3 bases for V and 2 bases for J; bases not matched to a gene: 11. This CDR3 is built from 18 residues. CDR3 in DNA: TGTGCCAGCAGCTCAAAAGCCACTAGCGGGAGCTCCACAGATACGCAGTATTTT. Protein: CASSSKATSGSSTDTQYF. The entire variable domain, with the rest obtained from reference TRBV5-4 and TRBJ2-3, is as follows: ETGVTQSPTHLIKTRGQQVTLRCSSQSGHNTVSWYQQALGQGPQFIFQYYREEENGRGNFPPRFSGLQFPNYSSELNVNALELDDSALYLCASSSKATSGSSTDTQYFGPGTRLTVL.

V and J are TRBV7-9 and TRBJ1-1; D may be TRBD1 (6 bases). Looked up from germline, CDR1 is SEHNR and CDR2 is FQNEAQ (reference sequence). The CDR3 is made up of 12 amino acids. Trimming left V 5 bases short and J 8 bases short, with 12 bases between. CDR3 nucleotides: TGTGCCAGCAGCAGGGACACCCCGGAAGCTTTCTTT. Translated, it gives CASSRDTPEAFF.

The CDR3 loop reads CASSYVGGSYEQYF. The CDR3 region has the DNA TGTGCCAGCAGTTACGTCGGGGGCTCCTACGAGCAGTACTTC. The chain links TRBV6-5 to TRBJ2-7, with D possibly matching TRBD2 (6 bases). The CDR3 is 14 amino acids. Germline V gives CDR1 MNHEY, CDR2 SVGAGI. V lost 2 bases to trimming and J lost 0 bases, with 8 bases between them.

The rearrangement uses TRBV2 and TRBJ2-2; D call uncertain. Deletions cut 2 bases from V and 7 bases from J, with 11 bases between. The CDR3 sequence is 14 residues long. Germline V lookup: CDR1 SNHLY, CDR2 FYNNEI. The CDR3 region is CASSEQGSGGELFF. The CDR3 bases are TGTGCCAGCAGTGAACAAGGGTCGGGCGGGGAGCTGTTTTTT. Complete variable domain (other parts from reference TRBV2 and TRBJ2-2): EPEVTQTPSHQVTQMGQEVILRCVPISNHLYFYWYRQILGQKVEFLVSFYNNEISEKSEIFDDQFSVERPDGSNFTLKIRSTKLEDSAMYFCASSEQGSGGELFFGEGSRLTVL.

This clone has only a few counts. The chain links TRBV5-1 to TRBJ2-3; no firm D call. Germline V CDR1 and CDR2: SGHRS, YFSETQ. Trimming pared 3 bases from V and 5 bases from J, leaving 7 bases between. CDR3 length: 12 amino acids. This CDR3 is CASSSTLDTQYF. Written as DNA, the CDR3 is TGCGCCAGCAGCTCGACGTTAGATACGCAGTATTTT.

The V and J genes are TRBV3-1 (or the pseudogene TRBV3-2) and TRBJ2-7; a possible D gene is TRBD1 (6 bases). The CDR3 is 16 residues long. Trimming removed 4 bases from V and 3 bases from J, with 19 bases in between. CDR1 and CDR2 (germline): LGHDT, YNNKEL (reference sequence). The CDR3 sequence is CASSRGGGAAGYEQYF. The DNA for the CDR3 is TGTGCCAGCAGCCGTGGTGGGGGCGCGGCGGGCTACGAGCAGTACTTC.

This chain joins TRBV5-1 and TRBJ2-5, with TRBD1 identical over 7 bases. This CDR3 contains 14 residues. Per germline, CDR1 SGHRS and CDR2 YFSETQ. V was clipped by 0 bases and J by 4 bases; unmatched bases: 3. The CDR3 region has the DNA TGCGCCAGCAGCTTGGGAGGGGGCGGAGAGACCCAGTACTTC. This encodes CASSLGGGGETQYF.